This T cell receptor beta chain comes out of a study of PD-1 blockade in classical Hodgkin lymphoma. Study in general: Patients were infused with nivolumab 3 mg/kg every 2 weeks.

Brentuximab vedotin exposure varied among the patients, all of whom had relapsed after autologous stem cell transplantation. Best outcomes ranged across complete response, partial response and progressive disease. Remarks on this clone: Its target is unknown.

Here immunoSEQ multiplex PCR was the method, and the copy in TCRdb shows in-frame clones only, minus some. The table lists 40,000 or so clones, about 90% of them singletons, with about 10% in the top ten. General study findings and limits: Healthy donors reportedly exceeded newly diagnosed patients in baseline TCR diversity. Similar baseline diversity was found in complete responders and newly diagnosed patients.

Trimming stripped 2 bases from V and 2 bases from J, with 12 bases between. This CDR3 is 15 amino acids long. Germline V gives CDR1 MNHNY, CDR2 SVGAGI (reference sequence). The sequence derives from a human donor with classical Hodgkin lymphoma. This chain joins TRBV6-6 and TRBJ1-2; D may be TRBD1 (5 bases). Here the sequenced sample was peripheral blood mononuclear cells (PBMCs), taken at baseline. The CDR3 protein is CASSYSGGANYGYTF. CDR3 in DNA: TGTGCCAGCAGTTACAGCGGAGGGGCGAACTATGGCTACACCTTC.